These 28 T cell receptor beta chains originate from one sample sequenced in a study of blood T cell repertoires in COVID-19. TCRdb's copy holds only in-frame clones and misses some; the assay was immunoSEQ multiplex PCR. The sample lists some 90,000 clones; 89% were seen once. The sample comprised peripheral blood. The receptor set was obtained from a man aged 45 to 65 with acute or convalescent COVID-19.

This clone occurred a few times. The chain's CDR3 is CASSQERNTEAFF. The CDR3 DNA reads TGTGCCAGCTCACAGGAGCGGAACACTGAAGCTTTCTTT. The gene calls are TRBV18 and TRBJ1-1; D ambiguous. Germline-derived CDR1 and CDR2 are KGHSH and LQKENI. V was shortened by 4 bases and J by 1 base, with 7 bases between the two germline ends. The CDR3 totals 13 residues.

J is TRBJ2-5 and V is TRBV9, with 12 bases identical to TRBD2. The CDR3 spans 15 residues. Per germline, CDR1 SGDLS and CDR2 YYNGEE. The V and J ends lost 2 bases and 5 bases, in that order; junction bases with no gene match: 4. The CDR3 loop reads CASSVLAGGRETQYF. DNA of the CDR3: TGTGCCAGCAGCGTCCTAGCGGGGGGGCGCGAGACCCAGTACTTC.

V and J are TRBV18 and TRBJ2-3; 7 bases agree with TRBD1. V was pared by 4 bases and J by 1 base, with 5 bases of the junction left unmatched. CDR1 and CDR2 (germline): KGHSH, LQKENI. The CDR3 is 15 amino acids. This CDR3 reads CASSLGQVRTDTQYF. As DNA, the CDR3 is TGTGCCAGCTCACTCGGACAGGTTCGCACAGATACGCAGTATTTT.

The rearrangement links TRBV3-1 (or the pseudogene TRBV3-2) to TRBJ1-2, with TRBD1 as a possible D gene (6 bases). This CDR3 is built from 14 residues. Germline V gene sequence: CDR1 LGHDT, CDR2 YNNKEL (reference sequence). Trimming removed 4 bases at V and 7 bases at J, with 16 bases between. The CDR3 DNA is TGTGCCAGCAGCCCAGGGGACCGTCGCGGTGGCTACACCTTC. This gives the protein CASSPGDRRGGYTF.

The chain recombines TRBV4-1 with TRBJ2-5, with 9 bases aligning to TRBD2. CDR1 is MGHRA, CDR2 YSYEKL, per germline. V gave up 4 bases and J gave up 1 base; unmatched junction bases: 4. The length of the CDR3 is 15 residues. The CDR3 region has the DNA TGCGCCAGCAGCCCAGATAGCGGGGGCCAAGAGACCCAGTACTTC. As protein: CASSPDSGGQETQYF.

Here the CDR3 reads CASSLRGGTGELFF. Here the CDR3 DNA reads TGTGCCAGCAGCTTGCGGGGGGGCACCGGGGAGCTGTTTTTT. V gene TRBV5-6 combines with J gene TRBJ2-2, with 8 bases lining up with TRBD2. The CDR3 consists of 14 residues. Germline V CDR1 and CDR2: SGHDT, YYEEEE. V dropped 1 base and J dropped 4; count of bases not matched to a gene: 0.

The V and J genes are TRBV5-4 and TRBJ2-7; 8 bases match TRBD2. In germline, CDR1 is SGHNT, CDR2 YYREEE (reference sequence). This CDR3 spans 15 amino acids. V was pared by 1 base and J by 3 bases, with 6 bases of the junction left unmatched. The CDR3 loop is CASSLSPSGHYEQYF. The CDR3 coding sequence is TGTGCCAGCAGCTTGTCCCCTAGCGGGCACTACGAGCAGTACTTC.

This clone appeared once. J is TRBJ2-7 and V is TRBV5-1; 9 bases map to TRBD2. Per the germline V gene, CDR1 is SGHRS and CDR2 is YFSETQ. CDR3 length equals 17 residues. J lost 2 bases, V lost 0 bases, and 9 bases had no gene match. The CDR3 loop is CASSLGFAGGLTYEQYF. CDR3 in DNA: TGCGCCAGCAGCTTGGGTTTCGCGGGAGGGTTGACCTACGAGCAGTACTTC.

This clone is a singleton in its sample. The J gene is TRBJ2-7, the V gene TRBV28, with 11 bases aligning to TRBD1. CDR3 length: 14 amino acids. Trimming took 2 bases from V and 5 from J; bases not matched to a gene: 2. Germline CDR1 and CDR2: MDHEN and SYDVKM. The CDR3, as DNA: TGTGCCAGCAGTTTAGGACAGGGGGCCCACGAGCAGTACTTC. It is translated as CASSLGQGAHEQYF.

The chain is built from TRBV11-2 and TRBJ2-5; D is possibly TRBD2 (7 bases). The CDR3 has 15 amino acids. Germline CDR1 SGHAT, CDR2 FQNNGV. The V end lost 1 base, the J end lost 5 bases, and 14 bases lay between the germline ends. The CDR3 bases are TGTGCCAGCAGCTTAGTTCCGGGGGGCCGGGAGACCCAGTACTTC. It codes for CASSLVPGGRETQYF.

The V call is TRBV5-4, the J call TRBJ2-2; the D is unclear. Between the trimmed V and J ends, which lost 10 bases and 1 base, there was a span of 14 bases. This CDR3 contains 14 residues. Looked up from germline, CDR1 is SGHNT and CDR2 is YYREEE (reference sequence). The chain's CDR3 is CASQLQVNTGELFF. CDR3 nucleotide sequence: TGTGCCTCCCAACTGCAGGTGAACACCGGGGAGCTGTTTTTT.

This chain joins TRBV6-5 and TRBJ1-1; unclear D gene. The germline V gene encodes CDR1 MNHEY and CDR2 SVGAGI. The CDR3 is made up of 13 amino acids. V lost 9 bases, J lost 1 base, and 12 bases lay in between. The CDR3 here is CASFATGNTEAFF. The CDR3 DNA is TGTGCCAGTTTTGCAACGGGGAACACTGAAGCTTTCTTT.

This chain joins TRBV5-1 and TRBJ2-5; 12 bases are shared with TRBD2. CDR3 size: 17 residues. With V trimmed by 0 bases and J by 0 bases, 3 bases remained unmatched. The V gene's germline CDR1 is SGHRS and CDR2 YFSETQ. CDR3 protein: CASSLGRLAGDQETQYF. The CDR3 DNA follows: TGCGCCAGCAGCTTGGGAAGACTAGCGGGAGACCAAGAGACCCAGTACTTC.

The table lists this clone with a count of one. The rearrangement joins TRBV19 to TRBJ2-3; D may be TRBD2 (5 bases). Trimming cost V 6 bases and J 1 base, with 17 bases left between them. CDR1 and CDR2 from the germline V gene are LNHDA and SQIVND (reference sequence). The length of the CDR3 is 16 residues. The CDR3 DNA reads as TGTGCCAGTAGCTCCCCCCCCGGGGTTCGCACAGATACGCAGTATTTT. The encoded protein is CASSSPPGVRTDTQYF.

The V gene is TRBV6-6, the J gene TRBJ1-5; 7 bases fit TRBD1. The germline V gene encodes CDR1 MNHNY and CDR2 SVGAGI (reference sequence). The CDR3 consists of 14 residues. The J segment lost 4 bases and the V segment lost 2 bases, leaving 2 bases of the junction unmatched. The CDR3, as DNA: TGTGCCAGCAGTTACGGGGACAGAAATCAGCCCCAGCATTTT. Translation gives CASSYGDRNQPQHF.

The CDR3 DNA sequence: TGTGCCAGCAGCTTTCGACAGGGGACTTCACCCCTCCACTTT. Translation gives CASSFRQGTSPLHF. The chain combines TRBV7-2 with TRBJ1-6; 8 nucleotides match TRBD1. This CDR3 region has 14 residues. The germline gives CDR1 SGHTA, CDR2 FQGNSA. V lost 3 bases and J lost 9; bases outside the gene matches: 4.

The V call is TRBV24-1, the J call TRBJ1-2, with TRBD1 matching over 9 bases. Germline lookup yields CDR1 KGHDR and CDR2 SFDVKD. Germline trimming cut 3 bases from V and 8 bases from J; bases unmatched to any gene: 6. CDR3 length equals 14 residues. As DNA, the CDR3 is TGTGCCACCAGTGATATTGACAGGGGGAACGGCTACACCTTC. It codes for CATSDIDRGNGYTF.

The chain carries TRBV29-1 and TRBJ2-5; 7 bases fit TRBD2. This CDR3 has 12 residues. V was clipped by 6 bases and J by 0 bases; unmatched bases: 1. The germline V gene has CDR1 SQVTM and CDR2 ANQGSEA. The CDR3 region has the DNA TGCAGCGTCGGGGGGAACCAAGAGACCCAGTACTTC. Translating gives CSVGGNQETQYF.

With respect to this clone: This sample includes further DNA sequences coding for the same CDR3. The chain links TRBV9 to TRBJ2-2; D is unresolved. The CDR3 loop spans 15 amino acids. Trimming stripped 2 bases from V and 0 bases from J, with 8 bases between. Looked up from germline, CDR1 is SGDLS and CDR2 is YYNGEE. The CDR3 DNA follows: TGTGCCAGCAGCGTGGGCACCGCGAACACCGGGGAGCTGTTTTTT. Encoded protein: CASSVGTANTGELFF.

The rearrangement links TRBV30 to TRBJ2-2; D unclear. V lost 1 base and J lost 4, with 10 bases in between. CDR1 GTSNPN and CDR2 SVGIG come from the germline V gene (reference sequence). This CDR3 has 14 amino acids. This CDR3 is CAWSGFGPTGELFF. CDR3 in DNA: TGTGCCTGGAGTGGGTTCGGTCCCACCGGGGAGCTGTTTTTT.

V is TRBV6-5 and J is TRBJ2-1; D possibly corresponds to TRBD1 (5 bases). CDR1 and CDR2 (germline): MNHEY, SVGAGI. The CDR3 covers 14 residues. Trimming pared 4 bases from V and 4 bases from J, leaving 11 bases between. The CDR3 DNA reads as TGTGCCAGCAGTTTAGGGGCAACGTACAATGAGCAGTTCTTC. The encoded protein is CASSLGATYNEQFF.

The V gene is TRBV3-1 (or the pseudogene TRBV3-2), the J gene TRBJ2-5; D not certain. This CDR3 is 12 amino acids long. The germline CDR1 and CDR2 sequences are LGHDT and YNNKEL (reference sequence). V lost 2 bases, J lost 3 bases, and 4 bases lay in between. Here the CDR3 DNA reads TGTGCCAGCAGCCAAACAGAAGAGACCCAGTACTTC. Translating it yields CASSQTEETQYF.

This chain joins TRBV7-2 and TRBJ1-1; 7 positions agree with TRBD1. This CDR3 contains 17 residues. V was clipped by 5 bases and J by 6 bases; unmatched bases: 18. Germline V CDR1 and CDR2: SGHTA, FQGNSA. The CDR3 sequence: CASSVSPFRGRGAEAFF. For the CDR3, the DNA is TGTGCCAGCAGCGTAAGCCCATTTAGGGGGCGCGGGGCTGAAGCTTTCTTT.

The J gene is TRBJ2-6, the V gene TRBV9; D is undetermined. V gave up 4 bases and J gave up 3 bases, with 26 bases separating them. This CDR3 contains 20 residues. Per the germline V gene, CDR1 is SGDLS and CDR2 is YYNGEE. CDR3 sequence reads: CASSMNSQLEKVGGANVLTF. The CDR3 DNA is TGTGCCAGCAGCATGAATTCTCAGCTGGAGAAAGTTGGTGGGGCCAACGTCCTGACTTTC.

The chain has TRBV11-2 and TRBJ1-1; D not certain. CDR1 and CDR2 (germline): SGHAT, FQNNGV. The CDR3 covers 13 residues. With 1 base removed from V and 8 bases from J, the gap between germline ends came to 11 bases. The CDR3 DNA reads as TGTGCCAGCAGCTTAGGAGGCCCGGGGGAAGCTTTCTTT. Its translation is CASSLGGPGEAFF.

The chain employs TRBV19 and TRBJ2-5; perhaps TRBD2 as D (6 bases). Germline V CDR1 and CDR2: LNHDA, SQIVND (reference sequence). V lost 5 bases to trimming and J lost 5 bases, with 12 bases between them. The CDR3 has 13 amino acids. For the CDR3, the DNA is TGTGCCAGTAGTCCGAGACTAGGCGAGACCCAGTACTTC. Protein sequence: CASSPRLGETQYF. The whole variable domain, filled in from reference TRBV19 and TRBJ2-5, reads DGGITQSPKYLFRKEGQNVTLSCEQNLNHDAMYWYRQDPGQGLRLIYYSQIVNDFQKGDIAEGYSVSREKKESFPLTVTSAQKNPTAFYLCASSPRLGETQYFGPGTRLLVL.

Only one count was recorded for this clone. The rearrangement uses TRBV4-1 and TRBJ1-4; no reliable D call. V dropped 0 bases and J dropped 8 bases, with 10 bases sitting between them. CDR1 and CDR2 (germline): MGHRA, YSYEKL. This CDR3 is built from 14 residues. The CDR3 region is CASSQDPAVEKLFF. The CDR3 bases are TGCGCCAGCAGCCAAGACCCGGCGGTGGAAAAACTGTTTTTT.

The genes are TRBV6-2 or TRBV6-3 and TRBJ2-1; TRBD1 matches 8 bases. The V gene's germline CDR1 is MNHEY and CDR2 SVGEGT. This CDR3 spans 18 amino acids. Losses at the gene ends were 3 bases for V and 6 bases for J; bases not matched to a gene: 16. In nucleotides, the CDR3 is TGTGCCAGCAGTTATCGGGGGCCATACAGGGGGTTAATCAATGAGCAGTTCTTC. Translating it yields CASSYRGPYRGLINEQFF.